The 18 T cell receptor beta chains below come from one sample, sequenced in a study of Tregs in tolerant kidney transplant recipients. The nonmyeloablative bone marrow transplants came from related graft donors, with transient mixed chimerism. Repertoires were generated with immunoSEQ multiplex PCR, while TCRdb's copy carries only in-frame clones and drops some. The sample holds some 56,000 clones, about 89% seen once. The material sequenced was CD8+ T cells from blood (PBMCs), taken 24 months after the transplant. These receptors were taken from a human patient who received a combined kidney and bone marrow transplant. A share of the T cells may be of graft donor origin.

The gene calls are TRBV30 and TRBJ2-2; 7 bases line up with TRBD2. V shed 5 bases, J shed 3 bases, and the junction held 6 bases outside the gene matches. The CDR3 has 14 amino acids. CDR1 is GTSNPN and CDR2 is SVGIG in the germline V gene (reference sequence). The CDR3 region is CAWLRERYTGELFF. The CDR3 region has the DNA TGTGCCTGGTTGCGGGAGCGGTACACCGGGGAGCTGTTTTTT.

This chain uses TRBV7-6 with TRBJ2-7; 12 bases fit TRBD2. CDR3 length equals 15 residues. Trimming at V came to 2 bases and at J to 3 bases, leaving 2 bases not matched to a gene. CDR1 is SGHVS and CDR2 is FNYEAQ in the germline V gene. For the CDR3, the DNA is TGTGCCAGCAGCTTAACTAGCGGGAGGAACTACGAGCAGTACTTC. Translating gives CASSLTSGRNYEQYF.

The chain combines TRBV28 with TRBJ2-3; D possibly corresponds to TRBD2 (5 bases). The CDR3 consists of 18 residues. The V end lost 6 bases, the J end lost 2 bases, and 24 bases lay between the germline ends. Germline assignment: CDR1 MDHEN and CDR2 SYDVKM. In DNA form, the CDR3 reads TGTGCCAGCAGCCCCCGGGTCCTAGCCTCGATCCTCACAGATACGCAGTATTTT. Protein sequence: CASSPRVLASILTDTQYF.

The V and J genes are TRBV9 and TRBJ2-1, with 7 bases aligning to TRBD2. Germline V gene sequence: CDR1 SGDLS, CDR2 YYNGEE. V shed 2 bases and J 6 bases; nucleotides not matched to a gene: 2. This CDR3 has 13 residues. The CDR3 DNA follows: TGTGCCAGCAGCGTGGGAGGGGTCAATGAGCAGTTCTTC. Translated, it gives CASSVGGVNEQFF.

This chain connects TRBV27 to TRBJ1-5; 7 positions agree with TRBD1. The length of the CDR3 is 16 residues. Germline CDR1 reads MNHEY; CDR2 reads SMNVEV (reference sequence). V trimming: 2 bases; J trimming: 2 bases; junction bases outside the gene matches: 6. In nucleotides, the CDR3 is TGTGCCAGCAGTTTAAGACAGGGTGGTGGCAATCAGCCCCAGCATTTT. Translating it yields CASSLRQGGGNQPQHF.

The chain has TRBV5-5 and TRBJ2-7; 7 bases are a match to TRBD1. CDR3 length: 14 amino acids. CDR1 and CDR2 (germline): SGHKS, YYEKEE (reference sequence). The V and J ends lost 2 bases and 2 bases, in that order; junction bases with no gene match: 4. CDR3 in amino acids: CASSFGTVTYEQYF. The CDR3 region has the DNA TGTGCCAGCAGCTTCGGGACAGTGACCTACGAGCAGTACTTC.

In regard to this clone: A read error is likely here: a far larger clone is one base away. For the CDR3, the DNA is TGTGCCAGCAGCTTAGTCCTAGCGGGAGAGAATGAGCAGTACTTC. Translated: CASSLVLAGENEQYF. V and J are TRBV7-3 and TRBJ2-7; the match to TRBD2 covers 10 bases. CDR3 length: 15 residues. Germline V gene data show CDR1 as SGHTA and CDR2 as FQGTGA. Unmatched junction bases numbered 8, after V lost 2 bases and J lost 7 bases.

The CDR3 is CASSGHREWDTGELFF. The CDR3 coding sequence is TGTGCCAGCAGCGGACACAGGGAGTGGGACACCGGGGAGCTGTTTTTT. The chain combines TRBV4-2 with TRBJ2-2, with a weak D call TRBD1 (6 bases). Per germline, CDR1 LGHNA and CDR2 YNFKEQ. This CDR3 is 16 amino acids long. Between the trimmed V and J ends, which lost 5 bases and 3 bases, there was a span of 16 bases.

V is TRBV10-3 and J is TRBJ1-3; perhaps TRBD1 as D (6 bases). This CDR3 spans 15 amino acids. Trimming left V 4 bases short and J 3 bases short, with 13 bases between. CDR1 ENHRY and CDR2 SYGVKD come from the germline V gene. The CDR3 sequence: CAISGKQGNGNTIYF. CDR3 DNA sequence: TGTGCCATCAGTGGGAAACAGGGAAATGGAAACACCATATATTTT.

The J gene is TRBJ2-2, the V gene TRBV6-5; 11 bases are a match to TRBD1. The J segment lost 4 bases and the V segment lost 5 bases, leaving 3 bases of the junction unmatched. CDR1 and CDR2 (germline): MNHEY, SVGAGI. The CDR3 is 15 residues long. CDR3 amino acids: CASSRTGGSTGELFF. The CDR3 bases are TGTGCCAGCAGTCGGACAGGGGGCAGCACCGGGGAGCTGTTTTTT.

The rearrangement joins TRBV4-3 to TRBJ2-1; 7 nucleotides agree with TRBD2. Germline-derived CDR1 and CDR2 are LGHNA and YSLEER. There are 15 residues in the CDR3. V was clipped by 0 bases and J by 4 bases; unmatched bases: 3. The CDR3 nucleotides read TGCGCCAGCAGCCAAGAGGGACTAACTTACAATGAGCAGTTCTTC. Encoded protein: CASSQEGLTYNEQFF.

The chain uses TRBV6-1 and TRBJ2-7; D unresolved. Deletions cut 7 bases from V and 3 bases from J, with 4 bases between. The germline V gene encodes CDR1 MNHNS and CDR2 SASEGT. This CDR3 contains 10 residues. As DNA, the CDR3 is TGTGCCAGCAACTACTACGAGCAGTACTTC. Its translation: CASNYYEQYF.

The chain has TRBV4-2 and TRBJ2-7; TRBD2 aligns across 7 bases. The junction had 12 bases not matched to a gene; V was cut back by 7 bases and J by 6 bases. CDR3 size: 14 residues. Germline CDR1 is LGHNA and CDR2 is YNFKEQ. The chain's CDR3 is CASTYQSSGGEQYF. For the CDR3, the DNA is TGTGCCAGCACCTACCAGAGCTCGGGAGGCGAGCAGTACTTC.

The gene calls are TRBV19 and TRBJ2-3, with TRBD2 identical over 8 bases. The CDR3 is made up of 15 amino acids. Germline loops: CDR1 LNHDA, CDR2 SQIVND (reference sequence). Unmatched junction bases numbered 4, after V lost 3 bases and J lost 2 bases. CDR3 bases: TGTGCCAGTAGTATGGCTAGCGGGTTCACAGATACGCAGTATTTT. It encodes CASSMASGFTDTQYF.

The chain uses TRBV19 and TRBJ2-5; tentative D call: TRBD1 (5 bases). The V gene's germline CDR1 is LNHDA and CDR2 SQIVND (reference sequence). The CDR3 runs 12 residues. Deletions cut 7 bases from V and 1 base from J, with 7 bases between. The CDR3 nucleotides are TGTGCCAGTAAGGGGTTCCAAGAGACCCAGTACTTC. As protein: CASKGFQETQYF.

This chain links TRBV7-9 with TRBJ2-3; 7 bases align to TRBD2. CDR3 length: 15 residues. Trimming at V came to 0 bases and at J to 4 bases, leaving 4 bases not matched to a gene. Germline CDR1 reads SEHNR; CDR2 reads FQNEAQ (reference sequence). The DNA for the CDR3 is TGTGCCAGCAGCTTAGCGCGGCTAGCGGCAGATACGCAGTATTTT. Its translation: CASSLARLAADTQYF. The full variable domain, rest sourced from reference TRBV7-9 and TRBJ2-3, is DTGVSQNPRHKITKRGQNVTFRCDPISEHNRLYWYRQTLGQGPEFLTYFQNEAQLEKSRLLSDRFSAERPKGSFSTLEIQRTEQGDSAMYLCASSLARLAADTQYFGPGTRLTVL.

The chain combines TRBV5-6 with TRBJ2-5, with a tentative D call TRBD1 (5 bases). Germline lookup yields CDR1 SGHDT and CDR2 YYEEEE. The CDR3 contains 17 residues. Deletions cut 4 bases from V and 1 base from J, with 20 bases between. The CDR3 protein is CASSPGEVQAIQETQYF. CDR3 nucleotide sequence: TGTGCCAGCAGCCCGGGCGAAGTACAGGCGATCCAAGAGACCCAGTACTTC.

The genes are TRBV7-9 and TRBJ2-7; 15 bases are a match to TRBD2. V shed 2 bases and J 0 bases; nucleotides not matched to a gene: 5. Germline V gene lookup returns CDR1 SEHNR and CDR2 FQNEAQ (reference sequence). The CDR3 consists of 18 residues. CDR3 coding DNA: TGTGCCAGCAGCTTATCAGGACTAGCGGGGGGGTCCTCCTACGAGCAGTACTTC. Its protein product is CASSLSGLAGGSSYEQYF.